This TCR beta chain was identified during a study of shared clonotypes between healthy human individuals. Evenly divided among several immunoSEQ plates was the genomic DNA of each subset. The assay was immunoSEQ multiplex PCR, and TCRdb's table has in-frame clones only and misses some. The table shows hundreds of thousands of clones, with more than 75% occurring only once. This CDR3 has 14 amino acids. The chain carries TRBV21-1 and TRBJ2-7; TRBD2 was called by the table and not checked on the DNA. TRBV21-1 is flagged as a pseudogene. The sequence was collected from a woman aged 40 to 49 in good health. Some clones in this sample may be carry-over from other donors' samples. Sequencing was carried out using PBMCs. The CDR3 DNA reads TGTGCCAGCAGCAAACGGGGACTATTCTACGAGCAGTACTTC. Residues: CASSKRGLFYEQYF.